This is a list of T cell receptor beta chains from one sample in a study of blood T cell repertoires in COVID-19. TCRdb keeps only in-frame clones here, not all; method: immunoSEQ multiplex PCR. The sample holds around 150,000 clones; 65% to 90% are singletons and the top ten take roughly 8%. Material for sequencing was peripheral blood. These receptor sequences come from a man between 60 and 75 years old with acute or convalescent COVID-19. CDR3s include the opening cysteine and the closing phenylalanine or tryptophan. The order of the fields is V gene, D gene, J gene, clone size, CDR3 DNA, CDR3 protein. A D gene is named only where the DNA matches it firmly. Size is omitted from some rows. Given values are once, few, many or a class for expanded clones.

v_gene: TRBV6-5
d_gene: TRBD2
j_gene: TRBJ2-1
abundance: once
CDR3nt: TGTGCCAGCAGTTACGGCGGGAGTCTGGATGAGCAGTTCTTC
CDR3aa: CASSYGGSLDEQFF

v_gene: TRBV11-2
d_gene: TRBD2
j_gene: TRBJ2-5
abundance: -
CDR3nt: TGTGCCAGCAGCTTAGGTCCCGGGGGGGGAGAGACCCAGTACTTC
CDR3aa: CASSLGPGGGETQYF

v_gene: TRBV3-1/TRBV3-2
d_gene: TRBD2
j_gene: TRBJ2-2
abundance: -
CDR3nt: TGTGCCAGTTCAAGCGGGAAGGTTGGCACCGGGGAGCTGTTTTTT
CDR3aa: CASSSGKVGTGELFF

v_gene: TRBV10-3
d_gene: TRBD2
j_gene: TRBJ2-1
abundance: -
CDR3nt: TGTGCCATCAGTCGGGCGGGAGTGTCCTACAATGAGCAGTTCTTC
CDR3aa: CAISRAGVSYNEQFF

v_gene: TRBV9
d_gene: -
j_gene: TRBJ1-2
abundance: -
CDR3nt: TGTGCCAGCAGCGTAGGAGGGCGGACGGAGGGCTACACCTTC
CDR3aa: CASSVGGRTEGYTF

v_gene: TRBV2
d_gene: -
j_gene: TRBJ2-7
abundance: -
CDR3nt: TGTGCCAGCAGCGGTTGGCCTACGGGCGAGCAGTACTTC
CDR3aa: CASSGWPTGEQYF

v_gene: TRBV24-1
d_gene: -
j_gene: TRBJ2-1
abundance: -
CDR3nt: TGTGCCACCAGTTCGGGAGTGACAGATGAGCAGTTCTTC
CDR3aa: CATSSGVTDEQFF

v_gene: TRBV10-2
d_gene: -
j_gene: TRBJ1-2
abundance: -
CDR3nt: TGCGCCAGCAGGGAGGGAGCGTTCACCTTC
CDR3aa: CASREGAFTF

v_gene: TRBV18
d_gene: -
j_gene: TRBJ1-5
abundance: -
CDR3nt: TGTGCCAGCTCACCAGGCATCAATCAGCCCCAGCATTTT
CDR3aa: CASSPGINQPQHF

v_gene: TRBV4-2
d_gene: -
j_gene: TRBJ1-3
abundance: -
CDR3nt: TGTGCCAGCAGCCAAGTGACAATTTACTCTGGAAACACCATATATTTT
CDR3aa: CASSQVTIYSGNTIYF

v_gene: TRBV10-2
d_gene: TRBD1
j_gene: TRBJ1-1
abundance: -
CDR3nt: TGCGCCAGCAGCGGACAGGTGTCCACTGAAGCTTTCTTT
CDR3aa: CASSGQVSTEAFF

v_gene: TRBV10-3
d_gene: TRBD1
j_gene: TRBJ1-1
abundance: -
CDR3nt: TGTGCCACGTGGGACAGGGGGCGGACTGAAGCTTTCTTT
CDR3aa: CATWDRGRTEAFF

v_gene: TRBV5-1
d_gene: -
j_gene: TRBJ2-7
abundance: few
CDR3nt: TGCGCCAGCAGCTTCGAGAGCGAGCAGTACTTC
CDR3aa: CASSFESEQYF

v_gene: TRBV24-1
d_gene: -
j_gene: TRBJ1-1
abundance: -
CDR3nt: TGTGCCACCAGTGACCCGTCAGGGGCCGATCATTTCTTCTTT
CDR3aa: CATSDPSGADHFFF

v_gene: TRBV7-3
d_gene: -
j_gene: TRBJ2-5
abundance: -
CDR3nt: TGTGCCAGCAGCTTAGGTAGTTACGAGACCCAGTACTTC
CDR3aa: CASSLGSYETQYF

v_gene: TRBV6-5
d_gene: TRBD1
j_gene: TRBJ1-5
abundance: -
CDR3nt: TGTGCCAGCAGTACAGGGGGCAATCAGCCCCAGCATTTT
CDR3aa: CASSTGGNQPQHF

v_gene: TRBV5-5
d_gene: TRBD2
j_gene: TRBJ2-7
abundance: once
CDR3nt: TGTGCCAGCAGCTTGAGGCTAGCGGGAGGGACTTACGAGCAGTACTTC
CDR3aa: CASSLRLAGGTYEQYF

v_gene: TRBV4-1
d_gene: -
j_gene: TRBJ1-3
abundance: -
CDR3nt: TGCGCCAGCAGCCCTCAAGCCGGTCTCTCTGGAAACACCATATATTTT
CDR3aa: CASSPQAGLSGNTIYF

v_gene: TRBV7-3
d_gene: -
j_gene: TRBJ1-1
abundance: -
CDR3nt: TGTGCCAGCAGCTCCCAATCGAACACTGAAGCTTTCTTT
CDR3aa: CASSSQSNTEAFF

v_gene: TRBV9
d_gene: TRBD2
j_gene: TRBJ2-1
abundance: -
CDR3nt: TGTGCCAGCAGCGCTAGCGGGAGGGGCTACAATGAGCAGTTCTTC
CDR3aa: CASSASGRGYNEQFF

v_gene: TRBV24-1
d_gene: -
j_gene: TRBJ2-5
abundance: -
CDR3nt: TGTGCCACCAGTAGTACCCGGGGGGCCCAAGAGACCCAGTACTTC
CDR3aa: CATSSTRGAQETQYF

v_gene: TRBV4-1
d_gene: -
j_gene: TRBJ2-1
abundance: -
CDR3nt: TGCGCCAGCAGCCAAACTAGTTCGAATGAGCAGTTCTTC
CDR3aa: CASSQTSSNEQFF

v_gene: TRBV5-1
d_gene: TRBD1
j_gene: TRBJ1-5
abundance: once
CDR3nt: TGCGCCAGCAGCTTATCTGGACAGGGCGGTCAGCCCCAGCATTTT
CDR3aa: CASSLSGQGGQPQHF

v_gene: TRBV5-8
d_gene: TRBD1
j_gene: TRBJ1-1
abundance: -
CDR3nt: TGTGCCAGCAGCACCGGACAGGGGGCCTTTCCTGAAGCTTTCTTT
CDR3aa: CASSTGQGAFPEAFF

v_gene: TRBV21-1
d_gene: -
j_gene: TRBJ2-5
abundance: -
CDR3nt: TGTGCCAGCAGCAAATGTCAGTCTGAAGAGACCCAGTACTTC
CDR3aa: CASSKCQSEETQYF

v_gene: TRBV2
d_gene: TRBD1
j_gene: TRBJ1-6
abundance: -
CDR3nt: TGTGCCAGCAGTGAAGCGGACAGGGGCCCTTCACCCCTCCACTTT
CDR3aa: CASSEADRGPSPLHF

v_gene: TRBV19
d_gene: -
j_gene: TRBJ2-7
abundance: -
CDR3nt: TGTGCCAGTAGTAGGAGAGACGGGGCCTACGAGCAGTACTTC
CDR3aa: CASSRRDGAYEQYF

v_gene: TRBV7-9
d_gene: -
j_gene: TRBJ1-4
abundance: -
CDR3nt: TGTGCCAGCAGCTTAGAACAGGCGACGGGCGAAAAACTGTTTTTT
CDR3aa: CASSLEQATGEKLFF

v_gene: TRBV18
d_gene: -
j_gene: TRBJ1-1
abundance: -
CDR3nt: TGTGCCAGCTCACCTCAGGGTGGCACTGAAGCTTTCTTT
CDR3aa: CASSPQGGTEAFF

v_gene: TRBV19
d_gene: -
j_gene: TRBJ2-5
abundance: -
CDR3nt: TGTGCCAGTAGTATAGGAGGGGACAACGCGGGGACCCAGTACTTC
CDR3aa: CASSIGGDNAGTQYF

v_gene: TRBV6-5
d_gene: -
j_gene: TRBJ1-3
abundance: once
CDR3nt: TGTGCCAGCGGTCGAACAGGGAGCGGAAACACCATATATTTT
CDR3aa: CASGRTGSGNTIYF

v_gene: TRBV28
d_gene: TRBD1
j_gene: TRBJ1-1
abundance: -
CDR3nt: TGTGCCAGCAGCCCGACAGGGGGGAACACTGAAGCTTTCTTT
CDR3aa: CASSPTGGNTEAFF

v_gene: TRBV9
d_gene: TRBD1
j_gene: TRBJ1-6
abundance: -
CDR3nt: TGTGCCAGCAGCGTCGGGACAGGTCTGGATTCACCCCTCCACTTT
CDR3aa: CASSVGTGLDSPLHF

v_gene: TRBV14
d_gene: -
j_gene: TRBJ1-3
abundance: -
CDR3nt: TGTGCCAGCAGCCAAGACGCTACCCCGGCAGGGTCAACTGGAAACACCATATATTTT
CDR3aa: CASSQDATPAGSTGNTIYF

v_gene: TRBV5-1
d_gene: -
j_gene: TRBJ1-2
abundance: few
CDR3nt: TGCGCCAGCAGCTTGGGCGGGGGACTCGGCTACACCTTC
CDR3aa: CASSLGGGLGYTF

v_gene: TRBV6-5
d_gene: TRBD1
j_gene: TRBJ1-5
abundance: -
CDR3nt: TGTGCCAGCAGTTACGACAGGGCCAATCAGCCCCAGCATTTT
CDR3aa: CASSYDRANQPQHF

v_gene: TRBV5-1
d_gene: -
j_gene: TRBJ2-3
abundance: -
CDR3nt: TGCGCCAGCAGCTTGGTCTTCGATACGCAGTATTTT
CDR3aa: CASSLVFDTQYF

v_gene: TRBV18
d_gene: -
j_gene: TRBJ2-5
abundance: -
CDR3nt: TGTGCCAGCTCCGATCAGATGGAGACCCAGTACTTC
CDR3aa: CASSDQMETQYF

v_gene: TRBV2
d_gene: -
j_gene: TRBJ2-1
abundance: -
CDR3nt: TGTGCCAGCAGGGGGACACTATACAATGAGCAGTTCTTC
CDR3aa: CASRGTLYNEQFF

v_gene: TRBV7-6
d_gene: -
j_gene: TRBJ2-2
abundance: -
CDR3nt: TGTGCCAGCAGCCGACCAAGGGGTCAGGGTGATACCGGGGAGCTGTTTTTT
CDR3aa: CASSRPRGQGDTGELFF

v_gene: TRBV4-1
d_gene: TRBD2
j_gene: TRBJ2-7
abundance: -
CDR3nt: TGCGCCAGCAGCCTCGGGACTAGCGGCTACGAGCAGTACTTC
CDR3aa: CASSLGTSGYEQYF

v_gene: TRBV19
d_gene: -
j_gene: TRBJ2-4
abundance: -
CDR3nt: TGTGCCAGTAGCCCAAACGAGGTTCCCGGAGCCAAAAACATTCAGTACTTC
CDR3aa: CASSPNEVPGAKNIQYF

v_gene: TRBV5-1
d_gene: -
j_gene: TRBJ1-2
abundance: -
CDR3nt: TGCGCCAGCAGCTTGGCGGGGATGAGTAGCTACACCTTC
CDR3aa: CASSLAGMSSYTF

v_gene: TRBV18
d_gene: TRBD1
j_gene: TRBJ1-4
abundance: -
CDR3nt: TGTGCCAGCTCACCCCACCGACAGGGTGCAACTAATGAAAAACTGTTTTTT
CDR3aa: CASSPHRQGATNEKLFF

v_gene: TRBV14
d_gene: -
j_gene: TRBJ2-7
abundance: few
CDR3nt: TGTGCCAGCAGTAAAAGAACAGCCCGCTACGAGCAGTACTTC
CDR3aa: CASSKRTARYEQYF

v_gene: TRBV7-3
d_gene: TRBD2
j_gene: TRBJ2-3
abundance: -
CDR3nt: TGTGCCAGCAGAGTCACCGGGGGGAGCACAGATACGCAGTATTTT
CDR3aa: CASRVTGGSTDTQYF

v_gene: TRBV9
d_gene: TRBD2
j_gene: TRBJ2-3
abundance: -
CDR3nt: TGTGCCAGCAGCCTCGAAACTAGCGGGTCTGGAACAGATACGCAGTATTTT
CDR3aa: CASSLETSGSGTDTQYF